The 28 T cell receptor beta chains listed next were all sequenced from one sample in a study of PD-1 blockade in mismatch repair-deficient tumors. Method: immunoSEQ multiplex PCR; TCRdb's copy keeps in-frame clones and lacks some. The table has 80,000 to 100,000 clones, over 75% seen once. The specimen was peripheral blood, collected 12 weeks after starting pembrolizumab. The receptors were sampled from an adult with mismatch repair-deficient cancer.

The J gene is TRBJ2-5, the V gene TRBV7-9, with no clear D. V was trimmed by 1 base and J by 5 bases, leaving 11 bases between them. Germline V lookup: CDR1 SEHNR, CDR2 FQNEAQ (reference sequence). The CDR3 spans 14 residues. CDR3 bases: TGTGCCAGCAGCTTAGGAAGGGCCGCGGAGACCCAGTACTTC. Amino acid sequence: CASSLGRAAETQYF.

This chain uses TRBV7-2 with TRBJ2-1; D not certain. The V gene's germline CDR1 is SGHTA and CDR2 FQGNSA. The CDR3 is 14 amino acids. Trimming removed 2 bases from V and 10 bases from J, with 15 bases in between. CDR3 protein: CASSLNRDRSEQFF. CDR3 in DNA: TGTGCCAGCAGCTTAAATAGGGATCGAAGCGAGCAGTTCTTC.

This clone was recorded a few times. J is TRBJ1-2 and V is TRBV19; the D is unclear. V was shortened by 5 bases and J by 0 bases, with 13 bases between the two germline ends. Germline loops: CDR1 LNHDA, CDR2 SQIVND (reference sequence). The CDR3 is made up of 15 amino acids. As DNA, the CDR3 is TGTGCCAGTAGTTCGCCAGGTGCAGCTAACTATGGCTACACCTTC. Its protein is CASSSPGAANYGYTF. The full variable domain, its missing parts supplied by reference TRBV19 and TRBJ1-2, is DGGITQSPKYLFRKEGQNVTLSCEQNLNHDAMYWYRQDPGQGLRLIYYSQIVNDFQKGDIAEGYSVSREKKESFPLTVTSAQKNPTAFYLCASSSPGAANYGYTFGSGTRLTVV.

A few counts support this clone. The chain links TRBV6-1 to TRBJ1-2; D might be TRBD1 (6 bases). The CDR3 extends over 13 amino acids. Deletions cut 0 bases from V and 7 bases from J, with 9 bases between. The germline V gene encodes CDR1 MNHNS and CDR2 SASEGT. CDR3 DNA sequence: TGTGCCAGCAGTGAAGCGGGGACACTTGGCTACACCTTC. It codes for CASSEAGTLGYTF.

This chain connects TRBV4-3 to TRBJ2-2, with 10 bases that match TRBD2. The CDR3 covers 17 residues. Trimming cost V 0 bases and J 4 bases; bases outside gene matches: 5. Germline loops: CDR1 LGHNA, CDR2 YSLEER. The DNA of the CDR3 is TGCGCCAGCAGCCAAGAGCTAGCGGGAGACCTCACCGGGGAGCTGTTTTTT. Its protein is CASSQELAGDLTGELFF.

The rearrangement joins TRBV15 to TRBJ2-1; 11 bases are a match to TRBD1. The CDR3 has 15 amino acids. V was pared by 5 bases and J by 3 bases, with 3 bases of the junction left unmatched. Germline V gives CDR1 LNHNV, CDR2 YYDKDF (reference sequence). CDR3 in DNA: TGTGCCACCAGCTTCGGGACAGGGGGCTACAATGAGCAGTTCTTC. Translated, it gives CATSFGTGGYNEQFF.

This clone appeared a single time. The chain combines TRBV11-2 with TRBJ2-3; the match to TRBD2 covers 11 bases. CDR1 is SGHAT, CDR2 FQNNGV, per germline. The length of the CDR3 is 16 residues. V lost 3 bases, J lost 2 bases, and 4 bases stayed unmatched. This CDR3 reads CASSLGLAVPTDTQYF. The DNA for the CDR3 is TGTGCCAGCAGCTTGGGACTAGCGGTTCCCACAGATACGCAGTATTTT.

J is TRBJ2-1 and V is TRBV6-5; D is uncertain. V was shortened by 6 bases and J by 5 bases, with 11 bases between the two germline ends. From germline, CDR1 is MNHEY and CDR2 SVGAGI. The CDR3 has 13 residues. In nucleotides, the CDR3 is TGTGCCAGCAGCTTCGGACCAAACAATGAGCAGTTCTTC. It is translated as CASSFGPNNEQFF.

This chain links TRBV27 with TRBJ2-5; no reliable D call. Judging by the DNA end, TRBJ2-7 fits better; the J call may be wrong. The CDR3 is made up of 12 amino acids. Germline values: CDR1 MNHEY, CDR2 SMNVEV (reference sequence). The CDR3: CASRSDSYEQYF. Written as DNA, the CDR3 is TGTGCCAGCAGGTCAGATTCCTACGAGCAGTACTTC.

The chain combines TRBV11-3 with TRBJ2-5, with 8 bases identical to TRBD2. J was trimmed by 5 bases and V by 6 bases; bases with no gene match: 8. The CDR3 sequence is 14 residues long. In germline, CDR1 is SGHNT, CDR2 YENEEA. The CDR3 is CASSVWREAETQYF. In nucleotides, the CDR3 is TGTGCCAGCAGTGTATGGCGGGAGGCGGAGACCCAGTACTTC.

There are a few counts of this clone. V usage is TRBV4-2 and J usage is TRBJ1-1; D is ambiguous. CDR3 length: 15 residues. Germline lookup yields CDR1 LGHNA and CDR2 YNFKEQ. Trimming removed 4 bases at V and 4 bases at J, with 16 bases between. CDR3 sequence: CASSPKGLVATEAFF. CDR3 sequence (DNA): TGTGCCAGCAGCCCCAAGGGCCTGGTGGCCACTGAAGCTTTCTTT.

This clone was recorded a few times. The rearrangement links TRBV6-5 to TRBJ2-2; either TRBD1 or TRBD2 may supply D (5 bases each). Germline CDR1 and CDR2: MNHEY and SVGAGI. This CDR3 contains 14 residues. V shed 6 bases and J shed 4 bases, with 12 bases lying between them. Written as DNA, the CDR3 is TGTGCCAGCAGCTACGGGACGGCCACCGGGGAGCTGTTTTTT. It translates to CASSYGTATGELFF.

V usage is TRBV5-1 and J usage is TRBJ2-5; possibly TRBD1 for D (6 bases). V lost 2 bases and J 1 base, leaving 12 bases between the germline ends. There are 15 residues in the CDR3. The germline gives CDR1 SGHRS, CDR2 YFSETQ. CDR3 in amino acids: CASSFQQGPQETQYF. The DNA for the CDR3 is TGCGCCAGCAGCTTTCAGCAGGGGCCCCAAGAGACCCAGTACTTC.

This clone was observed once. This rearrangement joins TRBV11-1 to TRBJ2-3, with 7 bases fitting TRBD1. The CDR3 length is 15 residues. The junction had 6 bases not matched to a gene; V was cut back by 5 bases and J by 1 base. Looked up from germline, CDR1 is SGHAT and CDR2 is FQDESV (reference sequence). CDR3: CASSRDRVGTDTQYF. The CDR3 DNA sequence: TGTGCCAGCAGCCGCGACAGGGTGGGCACAGATACGCAGTATTTT.

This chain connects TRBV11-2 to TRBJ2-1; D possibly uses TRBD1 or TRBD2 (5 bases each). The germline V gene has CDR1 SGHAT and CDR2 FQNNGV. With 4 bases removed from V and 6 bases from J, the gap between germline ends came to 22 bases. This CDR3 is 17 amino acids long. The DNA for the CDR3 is TGTGCCAGCAGCTCTCAGGGTCCAACGGGAAGGGCCAATGAGCAGTTCTTC. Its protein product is CASSSQGPTGRANEQFF.

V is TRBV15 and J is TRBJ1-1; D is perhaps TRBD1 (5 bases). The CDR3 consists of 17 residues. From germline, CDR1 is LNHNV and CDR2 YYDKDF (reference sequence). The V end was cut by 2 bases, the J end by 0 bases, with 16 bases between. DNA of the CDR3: TGTGCCACCAGCAGAAAGACTCAGGGTCCCATGAACACTGAAGCTTTCTTT. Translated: CATSRKTQGPMNTEAFF.

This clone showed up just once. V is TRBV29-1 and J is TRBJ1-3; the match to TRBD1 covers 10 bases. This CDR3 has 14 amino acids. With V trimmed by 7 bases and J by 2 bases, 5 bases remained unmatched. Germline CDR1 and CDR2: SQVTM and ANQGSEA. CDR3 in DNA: TGCAGCGGCCGGACAGGGGGTACTGGAAACACCATATATTTT. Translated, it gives CSGRTGGTGNTIYF.

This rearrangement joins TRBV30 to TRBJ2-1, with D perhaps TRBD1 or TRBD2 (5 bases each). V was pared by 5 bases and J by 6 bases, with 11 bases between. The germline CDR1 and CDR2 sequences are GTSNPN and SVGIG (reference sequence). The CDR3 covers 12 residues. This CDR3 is CAWGDELNEQFF. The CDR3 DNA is TGTGCCTGGGGGGACGAACTCAATGAGCAGTTCTTC.

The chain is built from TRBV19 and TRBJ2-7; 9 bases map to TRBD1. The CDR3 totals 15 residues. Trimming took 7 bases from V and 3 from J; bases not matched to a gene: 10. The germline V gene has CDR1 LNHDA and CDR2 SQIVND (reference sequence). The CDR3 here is CASMGPGQGIYEQYF. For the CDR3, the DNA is TGTGCCAGTATGGGACCGGGACAGGGTATCTACGAGCAGTACTTC.

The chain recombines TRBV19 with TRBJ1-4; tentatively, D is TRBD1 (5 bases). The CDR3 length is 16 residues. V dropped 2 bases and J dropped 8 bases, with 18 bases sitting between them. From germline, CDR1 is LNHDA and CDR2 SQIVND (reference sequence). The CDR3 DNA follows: TGTGCCAGTAGTATATTATTTCAGGGTACTACGGAAAAACTGTTTTTT. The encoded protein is CASSILFQGTTEKLFF.

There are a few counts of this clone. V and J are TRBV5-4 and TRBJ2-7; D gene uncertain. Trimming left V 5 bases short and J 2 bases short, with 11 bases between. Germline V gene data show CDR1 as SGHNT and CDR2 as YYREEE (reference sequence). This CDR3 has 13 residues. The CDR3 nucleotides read TGTGCCAGCAGTTTCCAGCCCACCTACGAGCAGTACTTC. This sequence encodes CASSFQPTYEQYF.

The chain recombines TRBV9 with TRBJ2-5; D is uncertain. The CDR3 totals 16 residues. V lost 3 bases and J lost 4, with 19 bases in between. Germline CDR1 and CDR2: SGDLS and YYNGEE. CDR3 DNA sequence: TGTGCCAGCAGCGCCCGGACGGGCATCTTGGGAGAGACCCAGTACTTC. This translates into CASSARTGILGETQYF.

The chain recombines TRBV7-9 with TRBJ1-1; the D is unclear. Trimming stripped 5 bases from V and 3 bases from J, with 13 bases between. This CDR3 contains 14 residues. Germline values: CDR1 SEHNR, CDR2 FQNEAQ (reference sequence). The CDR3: CASSLPGTHTEAFF. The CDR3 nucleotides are TGTGCCAGCAGCCTCCCCGGTACCCACACTGAAGCTTTCTTT.

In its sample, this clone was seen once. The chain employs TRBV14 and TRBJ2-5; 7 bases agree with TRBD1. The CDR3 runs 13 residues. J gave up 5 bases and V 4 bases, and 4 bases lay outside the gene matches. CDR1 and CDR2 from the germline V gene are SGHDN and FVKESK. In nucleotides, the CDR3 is TGTGCCAGCAGCCGCAAACAGGGGGAGACCCAGTACTTC. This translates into CASSRKQGETQYF.

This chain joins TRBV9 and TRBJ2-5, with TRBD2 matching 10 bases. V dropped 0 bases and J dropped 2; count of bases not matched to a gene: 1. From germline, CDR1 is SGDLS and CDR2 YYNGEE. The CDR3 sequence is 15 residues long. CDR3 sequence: CASSVVAGGQETQYF. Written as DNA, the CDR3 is TGTGCCAGCAGCGTAGTAGCGGGAGGACAAGAGACCCAGTACTTC. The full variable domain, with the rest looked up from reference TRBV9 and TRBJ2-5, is DSGVTQTPKHLITATGQRVTLRCSPRSGDLSVYWYQQSLDQGLQFLIQYYNGEERAKGNILERFSAQQFPDLHSELNLSSLELGDSALYFCASSVVAGGQETQYFGPGTRLLVL.

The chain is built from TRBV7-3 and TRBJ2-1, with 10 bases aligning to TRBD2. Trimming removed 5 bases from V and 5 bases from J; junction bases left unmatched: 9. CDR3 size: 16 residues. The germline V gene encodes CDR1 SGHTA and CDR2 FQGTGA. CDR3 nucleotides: TGTGCCAGCAGCCGGGGACTAGCGTGGGATAACAATGAGCAGTTCTTC. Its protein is CASSRGLAWDNNEQFF. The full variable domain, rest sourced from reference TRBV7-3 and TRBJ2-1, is GAGVSQTPSNKVTEKGKYVELRCDPISGHTALYWYRQSLGQGPEFLIYFQGTGAADDSGLPNDRFFAVRPEGSVSTLKIQRTERGDSAVYLCASSRGLAWDNNEQFFGPGTRLTVL.

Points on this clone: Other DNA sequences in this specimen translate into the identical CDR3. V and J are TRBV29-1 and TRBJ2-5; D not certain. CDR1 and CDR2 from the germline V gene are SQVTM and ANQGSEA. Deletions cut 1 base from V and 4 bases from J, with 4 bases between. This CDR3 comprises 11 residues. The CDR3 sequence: CSVEVGETQYF. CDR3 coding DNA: TGCAGCGTTGAAGTTGGAGAGACCCAGTACTTC.

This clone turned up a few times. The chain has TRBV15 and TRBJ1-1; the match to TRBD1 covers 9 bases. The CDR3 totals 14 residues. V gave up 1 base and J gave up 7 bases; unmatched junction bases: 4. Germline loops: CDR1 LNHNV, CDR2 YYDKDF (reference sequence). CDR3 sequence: CATSRARTGVEAFF. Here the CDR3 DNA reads TGTGCCACCAGCAGAGCCCGGACAGGGGTTGAAGCTTTCTTT. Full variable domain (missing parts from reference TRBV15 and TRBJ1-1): DAMVIQNPRYQVTQFGKPVTLSCSQTLNHNVMYWYQQKSSQAPKLLFHYYDKDFNNEADTPDNFQSRRPNTSFCFLDIRSPGLGDTAMYLCATSRARTGVEAFFGQGTRLTVV.